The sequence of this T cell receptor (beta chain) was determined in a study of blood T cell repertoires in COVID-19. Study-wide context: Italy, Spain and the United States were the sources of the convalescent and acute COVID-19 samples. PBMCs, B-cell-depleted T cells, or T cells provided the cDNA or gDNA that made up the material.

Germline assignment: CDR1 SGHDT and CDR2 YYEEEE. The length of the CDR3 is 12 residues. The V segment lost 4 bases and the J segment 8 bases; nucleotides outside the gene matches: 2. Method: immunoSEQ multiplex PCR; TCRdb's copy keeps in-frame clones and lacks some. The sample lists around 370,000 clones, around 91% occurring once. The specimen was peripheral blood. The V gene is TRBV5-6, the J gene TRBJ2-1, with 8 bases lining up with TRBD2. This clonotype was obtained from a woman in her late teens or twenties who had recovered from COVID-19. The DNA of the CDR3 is TGTGCCAGCAGCGCGACTAGCGATGAGCAGTTCTTC. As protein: CASSATSDEQFF.